This T cell receptor (beta chain) is drawn from a study of OX40 agonist ivuxolimab in advanced cancers. Findings and limits, study-wide: Relative to CD4+, CD8+ T cells held more expanded clones on average. Partly responding patients at 0.1-3.0 mg/kg showed some of the smallest clonal expansion.

Here immunoSEQ multiplex PCR was the method, and the copy in TCRdb shows in-frame clones only, minus some. The data contain more than 50,000 clones, roughly 90% of them singletons. Turning to this clone: Its matching antigen is unknown.

The germline V gene encodes CDR1 LGHNA and CDR2 YSLEER. The CDR3 extends over 15 amino acids. The V gene lost 2 bases and the J gene lost 7 bases, with 14 bases spanning the gap. The chain couples TRBV4-3 to TRBJ2-2, with D tentatively TRBD2 (5 bases). The material was CD4+ or CD8+ T cells sorted from blood, obtained in a trial of the OX40 agonist ivuxolimab. The sequence came from an adult with an advanced solid tumor such as melanoma, head and neck, liver or kidney cancer. DNA for the CDR3: TGCGCCAGCAGCCAATTCGGGATCTTTGACGGGGAGCTGTTTTTT. Protein: CASSQFGIFDGELFF.